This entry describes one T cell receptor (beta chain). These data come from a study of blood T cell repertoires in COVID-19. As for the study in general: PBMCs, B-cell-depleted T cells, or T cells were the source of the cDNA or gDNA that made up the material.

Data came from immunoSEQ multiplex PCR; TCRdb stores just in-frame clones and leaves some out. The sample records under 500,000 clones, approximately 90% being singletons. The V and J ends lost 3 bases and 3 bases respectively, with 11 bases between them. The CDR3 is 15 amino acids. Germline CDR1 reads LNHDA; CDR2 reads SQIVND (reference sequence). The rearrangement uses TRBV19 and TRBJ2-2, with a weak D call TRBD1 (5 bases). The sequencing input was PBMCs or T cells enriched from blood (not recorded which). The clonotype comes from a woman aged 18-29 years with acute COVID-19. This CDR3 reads CASSMGRIDTGELFF. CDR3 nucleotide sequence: TGTGCCAGTAGTATGGGGCGGATTGACACCGGGGAGCTGTTTTTT.